This T cell receptor beta chain was obtained from a study of T-cell memory formation after mild COVID-19. About the research overall: The two donors had largely donor-specific TCR clusters.

CDR1 DFQATT and CDR2 SNEGSKA come from the germline V gene (reference sequence). The length of the CDR3 is 15 residues. V shed 6 bases and J 2 bases; nucleotides not matched to a gene: 8. Findings and caveats of the study: Mostly located in CM and EM were contracting CD4+ clones, with contracting CD8+ clones located in EMRA.

In regard to this clonotype: Its specificity is unknown.

Barcoded TCR alpha and TCR beta cDNA libraries with UMIs came from 5'RACE using constant-segment primers. TCRdb itself ran the 5' RACE reads through MiXCR, one entry per CDR3 protein. This sample carries a few hundred thousand distinct CDR3 sequences, 15% to 20% of them seen once, and the ten largest clones take about 22%. Sequenced: PBMCs or a T cell subset sorted from them (not recorded which). This clonotype was sampled from a man aged 18 to 30 who had mild COVID-19 (a few samples of this study predate the infection). Cell type and time point are not known. The J gene is TRBJ2-3, the V gene TRBV20-1; 10 bases are shared with TRBD2. In DNA, the CDR3 is TGCAGTGCCAGGCCACTAGCGGGGACCACAGATACGCAGTATTTT. This encodes CSARPLAGTTDTQYF.